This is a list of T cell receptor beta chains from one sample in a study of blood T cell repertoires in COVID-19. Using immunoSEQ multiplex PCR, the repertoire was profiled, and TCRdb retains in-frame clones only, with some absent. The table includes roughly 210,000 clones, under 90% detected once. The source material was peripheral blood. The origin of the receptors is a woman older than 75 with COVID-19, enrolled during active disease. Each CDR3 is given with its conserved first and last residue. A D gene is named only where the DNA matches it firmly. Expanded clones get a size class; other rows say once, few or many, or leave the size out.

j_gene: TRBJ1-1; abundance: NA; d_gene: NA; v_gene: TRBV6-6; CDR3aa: CASSSRGGRNTEAFF; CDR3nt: TGTGCCAGCAGTTCCCGGGGGGGCCGGAACACTGAAGCTTTCTTT
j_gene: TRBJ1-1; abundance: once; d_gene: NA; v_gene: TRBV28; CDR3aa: CASISGGQEAFF; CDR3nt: TGTGCCAGTATCTCGGGGGGGCAGGAAGCTTTCTTT
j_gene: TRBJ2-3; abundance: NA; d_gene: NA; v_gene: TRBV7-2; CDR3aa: CASRDPGLYTDTQYF; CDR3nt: TGTGCCAGCAGAGATCCGGGACTCTACACAGATACGCAGTATTTT
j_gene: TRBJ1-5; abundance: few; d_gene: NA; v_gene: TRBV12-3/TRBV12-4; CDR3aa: CASSLADRQPQHF; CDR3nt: TGTGCCAGCAGTTTAGCCGACAGGCAGCCCCAGCATTTT
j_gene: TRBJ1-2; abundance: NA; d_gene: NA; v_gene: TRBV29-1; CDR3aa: CSAGGDYGYTF; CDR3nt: TGCAGCGCCGGGGGTGACTATGGCTACACCTTC
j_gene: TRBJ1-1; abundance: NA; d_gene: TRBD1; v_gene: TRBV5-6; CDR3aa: CASSLGQGDGAFF; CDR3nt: TGTGCCAGCAGCTTGGGACAGGGAGACGGAGCTTTCTTT
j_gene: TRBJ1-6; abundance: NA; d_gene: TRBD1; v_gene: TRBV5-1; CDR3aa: CASSKDRSNYNSPLHF; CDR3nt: TGCGCCAGCAGCAAGGACAGGTCCAACTATAATTCACCCCTCCACTTT
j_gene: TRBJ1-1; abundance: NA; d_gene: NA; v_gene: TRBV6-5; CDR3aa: CASRAGNTEAFF; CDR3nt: TGTGCCAGCAGAGCAGGAAACACTGAAGCTTTCTTT
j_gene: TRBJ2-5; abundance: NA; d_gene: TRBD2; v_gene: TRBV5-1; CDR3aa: CASSSSGAQQETQYF; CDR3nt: TGCGCCAGCAGCTCCAGCGGGGCGCAACAAGAGACCCAGTACTTC
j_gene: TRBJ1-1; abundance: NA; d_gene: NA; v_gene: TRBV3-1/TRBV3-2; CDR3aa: CASSQGLTEAFF; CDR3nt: TGTGCCAGCAGCCAAGGGCTCACTGAAGCTTTCTTT
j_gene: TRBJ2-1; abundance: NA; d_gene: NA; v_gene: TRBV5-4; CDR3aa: CASSTGVHNEQFF; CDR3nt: TGTGCCAGCAGCACCGGGGTCCACAATGAGCAGTTCTTC
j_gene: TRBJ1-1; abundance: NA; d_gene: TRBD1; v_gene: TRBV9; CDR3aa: CASSVAGGRGTEAFF; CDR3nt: TGTGCCAGCAGCGTAGCAGGGGGCCGAGGCACTGAAGCTTTCTTT
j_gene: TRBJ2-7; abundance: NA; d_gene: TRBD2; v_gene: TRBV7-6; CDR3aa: CASSLGLAREQYF; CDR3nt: TGTGCCAGCAGCTTGGGACTAGCACGCGAGCAGTACTTC
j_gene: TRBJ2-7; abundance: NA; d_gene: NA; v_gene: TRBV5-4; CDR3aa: CASSSFPYEQYF; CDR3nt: TGTGCCAGCAGCTCGTTCCCCTACGAGCAGTACTTC
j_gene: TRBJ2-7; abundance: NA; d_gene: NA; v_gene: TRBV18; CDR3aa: CASSDSIGSYEQYF; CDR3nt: TGTGCCAGCTCAGACAGTATAGGATCCTACGAGCAGTACTTC
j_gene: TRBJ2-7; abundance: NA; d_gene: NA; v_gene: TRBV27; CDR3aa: CASRTSHTGRDYEQYF; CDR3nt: TGTGCCAGCAGGACCTCCCACACAGGGAGGGACTACGAGCAGTACTTC
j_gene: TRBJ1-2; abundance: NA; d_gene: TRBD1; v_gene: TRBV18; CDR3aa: CASSPDREATF; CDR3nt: TGTGCCAGCTCACCGGACAGGGAGGCCACCTTC
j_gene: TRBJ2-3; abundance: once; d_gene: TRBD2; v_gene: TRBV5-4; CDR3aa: CASSLKTSGSTDTQYF; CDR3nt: TGTGCCAGCAGCTTGAAGACTAGCGGAAGCACAGATACGCAGTATTTT
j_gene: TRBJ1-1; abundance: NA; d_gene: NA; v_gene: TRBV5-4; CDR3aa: CASSSRTGNTEAFF; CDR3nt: TGTGCCAGCAGCAGCCGGACGGGAAACACTGAAGCTTTCTTT
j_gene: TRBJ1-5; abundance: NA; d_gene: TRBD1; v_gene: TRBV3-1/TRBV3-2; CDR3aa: CASSQDAGTDYWKQPQHF; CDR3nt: TGTGCCAGCAGCCAAGATGCTGGGACAGACTATTGGAAACAGCCCCAGCATTTT
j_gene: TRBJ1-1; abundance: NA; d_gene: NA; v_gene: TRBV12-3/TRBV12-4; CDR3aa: CASSSRRGTEAFF; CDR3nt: TGTGCCAGCAGTTCCCGCAGGGGCACTGAAGCTTTCTTT
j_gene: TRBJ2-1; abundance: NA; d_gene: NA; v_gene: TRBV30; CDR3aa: CAWSFGPQQFF; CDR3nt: TGTGCCTGGAGCTTTGGCCCTCAGCAGTTCTTC
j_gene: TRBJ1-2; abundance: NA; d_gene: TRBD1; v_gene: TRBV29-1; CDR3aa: CSVAGQGNGYTF; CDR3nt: TGCAGCGTTGCGGGACAGGGTAATGGCTACACCTTC
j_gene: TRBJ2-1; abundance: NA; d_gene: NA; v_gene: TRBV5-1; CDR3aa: CASSLVAGAREQFF; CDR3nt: TGCGCCAGCAGCTTGGTGGCGGGGGCACGTGAGCAGTTCTTC
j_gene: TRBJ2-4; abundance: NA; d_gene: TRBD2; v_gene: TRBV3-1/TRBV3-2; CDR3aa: CASSQRGGWKNIQYF; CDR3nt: TGTGCCAGCAGCCAGAGGGGAGGGTGGAAAAACATTCAGTACTTC
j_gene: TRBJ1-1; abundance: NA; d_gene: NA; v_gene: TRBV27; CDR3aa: CASSLSGGKNTEAFF; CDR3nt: TGTGCCAGCAGTTTATCCGGGGGGAAGAACACTGAAGCTTTCTTT
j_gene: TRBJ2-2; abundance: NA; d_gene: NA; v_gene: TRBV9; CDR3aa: CASSVRVNTGELFF; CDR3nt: TGTGCCAGCAGCGTACGGGTGAACACCGGGGAGCTGTTTTTT
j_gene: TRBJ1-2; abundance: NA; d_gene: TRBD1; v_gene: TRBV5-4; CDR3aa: CASSHRGDYGYTF; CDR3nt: TGTGCCAGCAGCCACAGGGGAGACTATGGCTACACCTTC
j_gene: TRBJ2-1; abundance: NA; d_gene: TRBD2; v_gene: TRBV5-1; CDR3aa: CASSLLAGGPSYNEQFF; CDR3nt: TGCGCCAGCAGCTTACTAGCGGGGGGGCCATCCTACAATGAGCAGTTCTTC
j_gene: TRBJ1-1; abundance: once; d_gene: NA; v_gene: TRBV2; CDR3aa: CASSEWQNTEAFF; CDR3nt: TGTGCCAGCAGTGAATGGCAGAACACTGAAGCTTTCTTT
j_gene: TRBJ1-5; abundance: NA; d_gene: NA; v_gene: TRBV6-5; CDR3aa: CASNIGVTSQPQHF; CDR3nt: TGTGCCAGCAATATCGGGGTGACTTCCCAGCCCCAGCATTTT
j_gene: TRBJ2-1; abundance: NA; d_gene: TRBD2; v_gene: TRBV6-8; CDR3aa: CASSYLAGGSYNEQFF; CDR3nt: TGTGCCAGCAGTTACCTAGCGGGGGGCTCCTACAATGAGCAGTTCTTC
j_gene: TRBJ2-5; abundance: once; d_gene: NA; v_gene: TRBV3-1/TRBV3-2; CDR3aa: CASSLPETQYF; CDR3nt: TGTGCCAGCAGCCTCCCTGAGACCCAGTACTTC
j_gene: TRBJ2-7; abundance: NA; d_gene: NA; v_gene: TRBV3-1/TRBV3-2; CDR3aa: CASSHAGASYEQYF; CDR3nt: TGTGCCAGCAGCCATGCAGGGGCCTCCTACGAGCAGTACTTC
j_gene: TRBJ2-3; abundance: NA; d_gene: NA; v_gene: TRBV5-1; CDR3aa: CASSPPSGTSTDTQYF; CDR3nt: TGCGCCAGCAGCCCCCCCTCAGGGACTAGCACAGATACGCAGTATTTT
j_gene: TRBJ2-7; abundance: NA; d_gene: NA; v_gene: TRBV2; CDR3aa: CASSDRVEQYF; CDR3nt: TGTGCCAGCAGTGACCGGGTCGAGCAGTACTTC
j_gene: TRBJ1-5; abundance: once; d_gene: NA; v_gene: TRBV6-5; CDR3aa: CASSRDSYQPQHF; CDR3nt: TGTGCCAGCAGCAGGGATTCCTATCAGCCCCAGCATTTT
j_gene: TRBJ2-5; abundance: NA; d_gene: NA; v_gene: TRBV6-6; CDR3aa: CASSRGETQYF; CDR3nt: TGTGCCAGCTCCCGGGGGGAGACCCAGTACTTC
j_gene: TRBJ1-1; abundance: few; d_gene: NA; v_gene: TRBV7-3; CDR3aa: CASSSNGANTEAFF; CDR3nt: TGTGCCAGCAGCTCTAATGGAGCGAACACTGAAGCTTTCTTT
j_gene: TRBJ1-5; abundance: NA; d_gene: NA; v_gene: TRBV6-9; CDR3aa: CASTLGTLLRQPQHF; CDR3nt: TGTGCCAGCACCCTCGGGACTTTATTAAGGCAGCCCCAGCATTTT
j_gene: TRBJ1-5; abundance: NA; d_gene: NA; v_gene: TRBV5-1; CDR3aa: CASSMGGGEPQHF; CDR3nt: TGCGCCAGCAGCATGGGAGGAGGGGAGCCCCAGCATTTT
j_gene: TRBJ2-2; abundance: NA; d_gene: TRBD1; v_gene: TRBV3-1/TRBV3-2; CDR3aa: CASSPKRTGSAGELFF; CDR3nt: TGTGCCAGCAGCCCGAAGCGGACAGGGTCTGCCGGGGAGCTGTTTTTT
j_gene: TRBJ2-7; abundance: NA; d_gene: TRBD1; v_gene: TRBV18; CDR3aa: CASSPPTGGGEQYF; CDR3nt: TGTGCCAGCTCACCACCGACAGGGGGTGGCGAGCAGTACTTC
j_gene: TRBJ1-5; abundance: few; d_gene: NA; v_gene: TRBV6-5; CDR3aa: CASSYRRSEGSQPQHF; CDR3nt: TGTGCCAGCAGCTACCGACGATCGGAGGGGAGTCAGCCCCAGCATTTT
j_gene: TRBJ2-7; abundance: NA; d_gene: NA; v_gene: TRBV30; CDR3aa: CAWSINAGGTYF; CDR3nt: TGTGCCTGGAGTATTAACGCGGGTGGAACTTACTTC
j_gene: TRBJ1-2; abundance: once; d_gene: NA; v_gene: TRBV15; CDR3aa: CATSGGAVGNYGYTF; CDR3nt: TGTGCCACCAGCGGGGGGGCGGTGGGGAACTATGGCTACACCTTC
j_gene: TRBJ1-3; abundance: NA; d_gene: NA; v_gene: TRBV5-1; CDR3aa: CASSLDSRGNTIYF; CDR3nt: TGCGCCAGCAGCTTGGACAGTCGAGGAAACACCATATATTTT
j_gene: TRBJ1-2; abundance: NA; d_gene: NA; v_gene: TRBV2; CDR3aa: CASKGVLAYGYTF; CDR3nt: TGTGCCAGCAAAGGAGTTTTAGCCTATGGCTACACCTTC
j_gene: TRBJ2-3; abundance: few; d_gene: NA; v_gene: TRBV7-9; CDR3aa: CASGHTDTQYF; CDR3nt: TGTGCCAGCGGACACACAGATACGCAGTATTTT
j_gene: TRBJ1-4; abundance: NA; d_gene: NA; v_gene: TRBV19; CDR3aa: CASSPLQGRDEKLFF; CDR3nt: TGTGCCAGTAGTCCGTTACAGGGAAGGGATGAAAAACTGTTTTTT
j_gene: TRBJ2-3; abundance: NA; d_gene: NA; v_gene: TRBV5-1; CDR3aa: CASSLGGITDTQYF; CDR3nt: TGCGCCAGCAGCTTAGGGGGAATCACAGATACGCAGTATTTT
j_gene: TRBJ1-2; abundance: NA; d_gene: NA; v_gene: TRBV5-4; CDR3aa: CASSLQGGYGYTF; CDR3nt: TGTGCCAGCAGCCTTCAGGGTGGCTATGGCTACACCTTC
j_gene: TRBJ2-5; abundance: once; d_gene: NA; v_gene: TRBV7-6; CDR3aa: CASSLGGRLGDQETQYF; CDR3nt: TGTGCCAGCAGCTTAGGAGGGAGGTTGGGGGACCAAGAGACCCAGTACTTC